This T cell receptor (beta chain) was profiled in a study of blood T cell repertoires in COVID-19. For the study at large: Whether acute or convalescent, the COVID-19 samples came from the United States, Italy and Spain. The analysed material was cDNA or gDNA that came from T cells, B-cell-depleted T cells, or PBMCs.

Which cohort a participant joined came from the clinical history participants gave. Contact with a PCR-confirmed or clinician-diagnosed COVID-19 case occurred within 2 weeks of entry. Germline V gene lookup returns CDR1 KGHSH and CDR2 LQKENI. The CDR3 spans 15 residues. The trim removed 2 bases at V and 9 bases at J, leaving 7 bases unmatched. This table comes from immunoSEQ multiplex PCR, and its TCRdb copy is limited to in-frame clones, with some not included. The table includes around 250,000 clones, approximately 90% detected once. Material for sequencing was PBMCs or T cells enriched from blood (not recorded which). This receptor was taken from a man aged 45 to 65 who had been exposed to COVID-19. The chain carries TRBV18 and TRBJ2-1; 10 bases line up with TRBD1. CDR3 bases: TGTGCCAGCTCACCAAGGACAGGGGGTCAAGGTGAGCAGTTCTTC. Translating gives CASSPRTGGQGEQFF.